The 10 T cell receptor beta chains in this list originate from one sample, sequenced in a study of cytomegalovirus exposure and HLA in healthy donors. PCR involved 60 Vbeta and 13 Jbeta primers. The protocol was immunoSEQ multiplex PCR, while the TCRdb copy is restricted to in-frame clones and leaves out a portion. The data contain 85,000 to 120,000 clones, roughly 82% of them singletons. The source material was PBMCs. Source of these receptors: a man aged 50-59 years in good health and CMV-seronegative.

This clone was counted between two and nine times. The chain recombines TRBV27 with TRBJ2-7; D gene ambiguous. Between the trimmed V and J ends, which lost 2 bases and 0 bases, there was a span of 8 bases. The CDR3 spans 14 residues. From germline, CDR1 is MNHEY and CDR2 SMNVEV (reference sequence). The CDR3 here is CASSLMRSSYEQYF. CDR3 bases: TGTGCCAGCAGTTTAATGCGTAGCTCCTACGAGCAGTACTTC.

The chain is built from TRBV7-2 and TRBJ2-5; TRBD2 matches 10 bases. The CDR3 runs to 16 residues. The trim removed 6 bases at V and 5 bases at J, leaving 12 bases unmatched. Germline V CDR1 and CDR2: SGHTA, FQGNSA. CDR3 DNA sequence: TGTGCCAGCAGTCAATTCAGCGGGGGGGCTTGGGAGACCCAGTACTTC. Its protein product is CASSQFSGGAWETQYF. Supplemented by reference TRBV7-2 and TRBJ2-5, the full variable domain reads GAGVSQSPSNKVTEKGKDVELRCDPISGHTALYWYRQSLGQGLEFLIYFQGNSAPDKSGLPSDRFSAERTGGSVSTLTIQRTQQEDSAVYLCASSQFSGGAWETQYFGPGTRLLVL.

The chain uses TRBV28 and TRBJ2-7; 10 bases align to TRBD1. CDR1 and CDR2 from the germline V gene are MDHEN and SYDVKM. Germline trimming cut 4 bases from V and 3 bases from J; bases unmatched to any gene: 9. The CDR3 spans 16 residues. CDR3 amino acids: CASSSPSGQGGYEQYV. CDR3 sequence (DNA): TGTGCCAGCAGTTCGCCCTCTGGACAGGGGGGCTACGAGCAGTACGTC.

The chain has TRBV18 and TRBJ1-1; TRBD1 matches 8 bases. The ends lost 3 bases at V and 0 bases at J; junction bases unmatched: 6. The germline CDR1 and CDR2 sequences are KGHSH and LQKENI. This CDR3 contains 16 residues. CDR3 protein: CASSPRDRQMNTEAFF. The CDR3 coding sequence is TGTGCCAGCTCACCGAGGGACAGGCAAATGAACACTGAAGCTTTCTTT. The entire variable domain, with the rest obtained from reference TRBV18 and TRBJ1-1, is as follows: NAGVMQNPRHLVRRRGQEARLRCSPMKGHSHVYWYRQLPEEGLKFMVYLQKENIIDESGMPKERFSAEFPKEGPSILRIQQVVRGDSAAYFCASSPRDRQMNTEAFFGQGTRLTVV.

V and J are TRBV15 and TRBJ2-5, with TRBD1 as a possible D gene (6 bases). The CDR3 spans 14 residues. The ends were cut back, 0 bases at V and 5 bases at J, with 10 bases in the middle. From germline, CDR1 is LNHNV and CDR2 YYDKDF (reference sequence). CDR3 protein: CATSRERTVETQYF. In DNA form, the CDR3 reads TGTGCCACCAGCAGAGAAAGGACAGTGGAGACCCAGTACTTC. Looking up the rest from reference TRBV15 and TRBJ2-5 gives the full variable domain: DAMVIQNPRYQVTQFGKPVTLSCSQTLNHNVMYWYQQKSSQAPKLLFHYYDKDFNNEADTPDNFQSRRPNTSFCFLDIRSPGLGDTAMYLCATSRERTVETQYFGPGTRLLVL.

This chain's CDR3 is CAISNRGGAEAFF. The CDR3 bases are TGTGCCATCTCTAACAGGGGAGGAGCTGAAGCTTTCTTT. This rearrangement joins TRBV6-1 to TRBJ1-1; TRBD1 agrees at 7 bases. CDR3 size: 13 residues. CDR1 is MNHNS and CDR2 is SASEGT in the germline V gene. V lost 10 bases and J lost 6; bases outside the gene matches: 11.

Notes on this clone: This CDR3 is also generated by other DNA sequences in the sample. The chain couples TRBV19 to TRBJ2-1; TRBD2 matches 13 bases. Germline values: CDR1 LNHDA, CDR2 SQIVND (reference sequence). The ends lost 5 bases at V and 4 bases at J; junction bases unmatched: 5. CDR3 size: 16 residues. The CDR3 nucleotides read TGTGCCAGTAGTCGGACTAGCGGGGGAACTTACAATGAGCAGTTCTTC. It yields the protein CASSRTSGGTYNEQFF.

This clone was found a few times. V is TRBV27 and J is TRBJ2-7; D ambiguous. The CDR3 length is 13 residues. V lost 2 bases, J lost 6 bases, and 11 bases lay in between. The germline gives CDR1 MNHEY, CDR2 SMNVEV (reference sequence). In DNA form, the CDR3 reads TGTGCCAGCAGTTTAGGTAAGGAGAGCGAGCAGTACTTC. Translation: CASSLGKESEQYF.

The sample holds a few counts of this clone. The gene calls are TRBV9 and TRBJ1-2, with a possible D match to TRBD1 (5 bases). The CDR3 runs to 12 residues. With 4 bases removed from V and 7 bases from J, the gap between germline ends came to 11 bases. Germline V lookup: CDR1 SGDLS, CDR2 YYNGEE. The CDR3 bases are TGTGCCAGCAGCCCAGATCAGGGTGGCTACACCTTC. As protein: CASSPDQGGYTF.

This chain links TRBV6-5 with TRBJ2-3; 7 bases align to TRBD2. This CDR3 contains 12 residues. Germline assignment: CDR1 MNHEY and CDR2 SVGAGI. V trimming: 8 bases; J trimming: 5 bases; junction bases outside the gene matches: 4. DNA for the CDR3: TGTGCCAGCCGGGGGGTTGGAGATACGCAGTATTTT. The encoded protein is CASRGVGDTQYF.